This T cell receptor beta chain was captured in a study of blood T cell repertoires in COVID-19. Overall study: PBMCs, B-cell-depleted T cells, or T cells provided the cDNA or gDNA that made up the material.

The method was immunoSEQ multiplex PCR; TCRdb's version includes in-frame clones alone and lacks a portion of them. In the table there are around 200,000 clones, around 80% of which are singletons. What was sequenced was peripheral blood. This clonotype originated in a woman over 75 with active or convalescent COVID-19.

CDR3 in DNA: TGTGCCAGTAGTACCGGGACAGGGAAGATGAGGGGCAATCAGCCCCAGCATTTT. This codes for CASSTGTGKMRGNQPQHF. The V call is TRBV19, the J call TRBJ1-5; 9 nucleotides align to TRBD1. J lost 2 bases, V lost 4 bases, and 12 bases had no gene match. Germline V gives CDR1 LNHDA, CDR2 SQIVND (reference sequence). This CDR3 has 18 residues. Full variable domain (remainder filled in from reference TRBV19 and TRBJ1-5): DGGITQSPKYLFRKEGQNVTLSCEQNLNHDAMYWYRQDPGQGLRLIYYSQIVNDFQKGDIAEGYSVSREKKESFPLTVTSAQKNPTAFYLCASSTGTGKMRGNQPQHFGDGTRLSIL.